This T cell receptor (beta chain) was identified in a study of blood T cell repertoires in COVID-19. Overall study context: The origin of the acute and convalescent COVID-19 samples was the United States, Italy and Spain.

Libraries were prepared by immunoSEQ multiplex PCR; TCRdb keeps only in-frame clonotypes and omits some of them. The data hold some 200,000 clones, with roughly 83% observed a single time. Trimming shortened V by 0 bases and J by 13 bases, and 17 bases separated the two germline ends. CDR3 length: 14 amino acids. Germline V gene lookup returns CDR1 SGHAT and CDR2 FQNNGV. Recruitment covered about two dozen US areas and drew participants whose ages spanned roughly 18 to 89 years. Clinical histories supplied by participants themselves formed the basis of cohort assignment. This clone was seen once. Material: PBMCs or T cells enriched from blood (not recorded which). The TCR sequence derives from a woman aged 40 to 50 with acute COVID-19. V usage is TRBV11-2 and J usage is TRBJ2-3; maybe TRBD1 (5 bases). CDR3 DNA sequence: TGTGCCAGCAGCTTAGATCTGACAGCCCCGCGCGAGTATTTT. Translation gives CASSLDLTAPREYF. Drawing the rest from reference TRBV11-2 and TRBJ2-3, the complete variable domain is EAGVAQSPRYKIIEKRQSVAFWCNPISGHATLYWYQQILGQGPKLLIQFQNNGVVDDSQLPKDRFSAERLKGVDSTLKIQPAKLEDSAVYLCASSLDLTAPREYFGPGTRLTVL.